Listed below are T cell receptor beta chains from one sample, sequenced in a study of shared clonotypes between healthy human individuals. The assay was immunoSEQ multiplex PCR, and TCRdb's table has in-frame clones only and misses some. The sample shows over a million clones, approximately 80% of them seen only once. Specimen: memory CD4+ T cells from PBMCs. The receptor set was obtained from a man between 18 and 29 years old in good health. Some clones in this sample may be carry-over from other donors' samples. The CDR3 runs from the conserved cysteine through the conserved F or W. Fields, in order: J gene, V gene, CDR3 protein.

>TRBJ2-7|TRBV11-2
CASSLRSGYTYEQYF
>TRBJ2-5|TRBV19
CASSTPGGPIETQYF
>TRBJ2-7|TRBV18
CASSLNGGRTGDEQYF
>TRBJ2-7|TRBV7-2
CASSFASGPNEQYF
>TRBJ2-1|TRBV5-4
CASSLKRGSNEQFF
>TRBJ1-2|TRBV5-6
CASSFGQSQGYTF
>TRBJ2-1|TRBV9
CASSSTGTSAYNEQFF
>TRBJ1-2|TRBV5-6
CASSVDRNYGYTF
>TRBJ1-2|TRBV4-2
CASSHPVRGLYGYTF
>TRBJ2-5|TRBV5-6
CASSLGGLVETQYF
>TRBJ1-3|TRBV18
CASSPGIASGNTIYF
>TRBJ1-5|TRBV4-2
CASSQVNQPQHF
>TRBJ1-4|TRBV5-1
CASSLGQGGEKLFF
>TRBJ2-1|TRBV4-1
CASSQIGTGVLNEQFF
>TRBJ1-2|TRBV7-2
CASSNDWTDYGYTF
>TRBJ1-1|TRBV5-6
CASSLLVSANTEAFF
>TRBJ1-4|TRBV5-6
CASSRTGEGDEKLFF
>TRBJ1-2|TRBV18
CASSPAAGSYGYTF
>TRBJ2-1|TRBV7-9
CASSHRLAVNNEQFF
>TRBJ1-5|TRBV28
CASSLGGVRSNQPQHF
>TRBJ2-2|TRBV15
CATSRQGTTGELFF
>TRBJ2-2|TRBV7-3
CASSSGRTGELFF
>TRBJ2-7|TRBV5-4
CASSRPGQGYYEQYF
>TRBJ1-5|TRBV7-2
CASSFVHSNQPQHF
>TRBJ2-7|TRBV7-2
CASSPGQITYEQYF
>TRBJ1-1|TRBV28
CATSVYTEAFF
>TRBJ2-7|TRBV18
CASSLESIYEQYF